This T cell receptor beta chain is from a study of shared T cell receptors in the human thymus. The V end was cut by 0 bases, the J end by 4 bases, with 8 bases between. The germline V gene encodes CDR1 SGDLS and CDR2 YYNGEE. The CDR3 length is 14 residues. Method: immunoSEQ multiplex PCR; TCRdb's copy keeps in-frame clones and lacks some. This sample has about 660,000 clones, with roughly 90% found just once. This sample was shared with a second study, whose subject was human thymus T cells. According to that study: Resections from corrective heart surgery supplied the thymus tissue. What appeared biased in thymic and blood repertoires was the usage of V and J genes.

This clonotype originated in a boy younger than two with a congenital heart defect. This chain joins TRBV9 and TRBJ1-3, with D hard to call. The sample taken for sequencing was thymocytes. Here the CDR3 reads CASSVAGPGNTIYF. CDR3 DNA: TGTGCCAGCAGCGTAGCTGGGCCGGGAAACACCATATATTTT.